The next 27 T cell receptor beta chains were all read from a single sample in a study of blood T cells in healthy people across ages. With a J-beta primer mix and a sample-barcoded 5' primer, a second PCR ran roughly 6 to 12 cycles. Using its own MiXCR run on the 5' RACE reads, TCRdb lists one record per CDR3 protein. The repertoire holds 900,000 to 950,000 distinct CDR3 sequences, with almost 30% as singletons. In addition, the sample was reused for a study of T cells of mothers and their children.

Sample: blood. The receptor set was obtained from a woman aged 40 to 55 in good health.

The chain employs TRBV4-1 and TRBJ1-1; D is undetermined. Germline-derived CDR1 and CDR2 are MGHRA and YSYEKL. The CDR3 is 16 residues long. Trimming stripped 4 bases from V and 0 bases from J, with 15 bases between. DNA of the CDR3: TGCGCCAGCAGCCTCGACCCTCGGCAGCTGAACACTGAAGCTTTCTTT. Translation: CASSLDPRQLNTEAFF.

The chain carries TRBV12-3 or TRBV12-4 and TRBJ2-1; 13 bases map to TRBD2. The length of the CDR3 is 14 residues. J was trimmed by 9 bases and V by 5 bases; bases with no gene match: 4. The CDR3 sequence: CASSETSGGSEQFF. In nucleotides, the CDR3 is TGTGCCAGCAGTGAGACTAGCGGGGGGAGTGAGCAGTTCTTC.

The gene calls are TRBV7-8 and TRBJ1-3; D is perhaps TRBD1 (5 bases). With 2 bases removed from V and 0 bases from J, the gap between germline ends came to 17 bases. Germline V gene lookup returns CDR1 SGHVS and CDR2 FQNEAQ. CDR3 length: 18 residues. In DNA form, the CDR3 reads TGTGCCAGCAGCTTAAGGGTGTCGGGGACCCTCTCTGGAAACACCATATATTTT. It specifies CASSLRVSGTLSGNTIYF.

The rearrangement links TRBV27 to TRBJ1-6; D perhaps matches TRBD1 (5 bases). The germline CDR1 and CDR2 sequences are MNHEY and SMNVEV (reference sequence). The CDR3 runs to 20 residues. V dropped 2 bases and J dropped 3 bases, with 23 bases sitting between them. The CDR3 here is CASSLPWDSALGVYNSPLHF. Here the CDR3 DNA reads TGTGCCAGCAGTTTACCCTGGGACTCGGCCCTGGGGGTCTATAATTCACCCCTCCACTTT.

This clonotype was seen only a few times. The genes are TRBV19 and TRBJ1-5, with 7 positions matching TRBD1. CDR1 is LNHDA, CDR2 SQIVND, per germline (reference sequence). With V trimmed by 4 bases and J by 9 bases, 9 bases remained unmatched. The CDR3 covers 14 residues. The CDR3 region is CASSTGQLEGPQHF. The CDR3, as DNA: TGTGCCAGTAGTACGGGACAGCTCGAGGGGCCCCAGCATTTT.

The CDR3 region has the DNA TGCGCCAGCAGCTTGGAACTCGCAGGTCAGCCCCAGCATTTT. Translation gives CASSLELAGQPQHF. The chain is built from TRBV5-1 and TRBJ1-5; the D is unclear. V lost 0 bases and J lost 6, with 10 bases in between. The CDR3 is made up of 14 amino acids. Germline assignment: CDR1 SGHRS and CDR2 YFSETQ.

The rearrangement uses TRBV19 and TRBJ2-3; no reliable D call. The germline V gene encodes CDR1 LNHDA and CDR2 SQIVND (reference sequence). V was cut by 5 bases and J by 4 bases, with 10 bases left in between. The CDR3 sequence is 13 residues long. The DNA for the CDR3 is TGTGCCAGTAGTGACCGTATGGCAGATACGCAGTATTTT. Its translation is CASSDRMADTQYF. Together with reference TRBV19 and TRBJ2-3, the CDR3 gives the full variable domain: DGGITQSPKYLFRKEGQNVTLSCEQNLNHDAMYWYRQDPGQGLRLIYYSQIVNDFQKGDIAEGYSVSREKKESFPLTVTSAQKNPTAFYLCASSDRMADTQYFGPGTRLTVL.

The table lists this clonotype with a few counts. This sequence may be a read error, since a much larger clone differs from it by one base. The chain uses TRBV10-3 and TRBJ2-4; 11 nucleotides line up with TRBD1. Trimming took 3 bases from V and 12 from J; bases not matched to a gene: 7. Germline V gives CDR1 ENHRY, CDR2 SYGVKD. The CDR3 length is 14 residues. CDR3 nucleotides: TGTGCCATCAGTGATGGGACAGGGGGGTCAGATCAGTACTTC. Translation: CAISDGTGGSDQYF.

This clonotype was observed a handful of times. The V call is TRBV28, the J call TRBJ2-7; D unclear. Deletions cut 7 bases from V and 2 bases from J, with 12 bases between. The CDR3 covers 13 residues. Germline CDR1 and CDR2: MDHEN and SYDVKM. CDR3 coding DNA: TGTGCCAGCACCACAACAGCCCCCTACGAGCAGTACTTC. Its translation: CASTTTAPYEQYF.

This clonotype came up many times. The CDR3 DNA follows: TGCAGTGCTAGAGAAGGGGGCAGGGGTGGCGAGCAGTACTTC. The encoded protein is CSAREGGRGGEQYF. V gene TRBV20-1 combines with J gene TRBJ2-7, with 7 bases lining up with TRBD1. CDR1 is DFQATT and CDR2 is SNEGSKA in the germline V gene (reference sequence). This CDR3 spans 14 amino acids. Trimming at V came to 0 bases and at J to 6 bases, leaving 8 bases not matched to a gene.

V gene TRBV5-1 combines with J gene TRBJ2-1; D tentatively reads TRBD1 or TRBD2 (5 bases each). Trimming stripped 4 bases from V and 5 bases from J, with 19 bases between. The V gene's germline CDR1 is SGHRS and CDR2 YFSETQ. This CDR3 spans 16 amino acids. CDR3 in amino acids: CASSPRVGTGNNEQFF. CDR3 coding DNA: TGCGCCAGCAGCCCCCGGGTGGGGACCGGAAACAATGAGCAGTTCTTC.

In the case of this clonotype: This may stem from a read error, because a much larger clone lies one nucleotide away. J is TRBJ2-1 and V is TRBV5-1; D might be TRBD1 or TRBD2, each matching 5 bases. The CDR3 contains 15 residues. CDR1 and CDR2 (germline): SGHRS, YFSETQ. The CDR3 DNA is TGCGCCAGCAGCTTGGATGCCAGGGAGCTCAATGAGCGGTTCTTC. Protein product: CASSLDARELNERFF.

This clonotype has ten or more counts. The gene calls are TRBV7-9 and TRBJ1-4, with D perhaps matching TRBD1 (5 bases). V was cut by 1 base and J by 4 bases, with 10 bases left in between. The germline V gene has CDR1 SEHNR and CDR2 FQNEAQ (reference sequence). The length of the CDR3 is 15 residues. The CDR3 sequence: CASSLGDRINEKLFF. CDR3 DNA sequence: TGTGCCAGCAGCTTAGGGGACCGAATTAATGAAAAACTGTTTTTT.

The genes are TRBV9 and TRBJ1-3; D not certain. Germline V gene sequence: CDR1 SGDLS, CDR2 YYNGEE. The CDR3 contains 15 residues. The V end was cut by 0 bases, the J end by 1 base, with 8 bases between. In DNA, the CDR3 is TGTGCCAGCAGCGTAGATCCAGGATCTGGAAACACCATATATTTT. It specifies CASSVDPGSGNTIYF. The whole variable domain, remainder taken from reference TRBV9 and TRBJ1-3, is DSGVTQTPKHLITATGQRVTLRCSPRSGDLSVYWYQQSLDQGLQFLIQYYNGEERAKGNILERFSAQQFPDLHSELNLSSLELGDSALYFCASSVDPGSGNTIYFGEGSWLTVV.

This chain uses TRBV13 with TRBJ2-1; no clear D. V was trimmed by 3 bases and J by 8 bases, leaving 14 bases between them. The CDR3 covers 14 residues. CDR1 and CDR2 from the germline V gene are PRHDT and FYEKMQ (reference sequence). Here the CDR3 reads CASSLGLPGDEQFF. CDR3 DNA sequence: TGTGCCAGCAGCTTGGGCCTCCCTGGGGATGAGCAGTTCTTC.

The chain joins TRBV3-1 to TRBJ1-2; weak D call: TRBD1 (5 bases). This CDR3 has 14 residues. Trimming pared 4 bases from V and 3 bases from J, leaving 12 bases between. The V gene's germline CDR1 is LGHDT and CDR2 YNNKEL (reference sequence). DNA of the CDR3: TGTGCCAGCAGCCGGGGCGACGGGGACTATGGCTACACCTTC. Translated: CASSRGDGDYGYTF. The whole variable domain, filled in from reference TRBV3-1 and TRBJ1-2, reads DTAVSQTPKYLVTQMGNDKSIKCEQNLGHDTMYWYKQDSKKFLKIMFSYNNKELIINETVPNRFSPKSPDKAHLNLHINSLELGDSAVYFCASSRGDGDYGYTFGSGTRLTVV.

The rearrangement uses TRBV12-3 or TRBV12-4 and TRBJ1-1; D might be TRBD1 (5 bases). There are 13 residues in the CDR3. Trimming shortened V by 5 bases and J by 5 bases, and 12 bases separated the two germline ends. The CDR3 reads CASSRGRATEAFF. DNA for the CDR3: TGTGCCAGCAGTAGGGGAAGGGCTACTGAAGCTTTCTTT.

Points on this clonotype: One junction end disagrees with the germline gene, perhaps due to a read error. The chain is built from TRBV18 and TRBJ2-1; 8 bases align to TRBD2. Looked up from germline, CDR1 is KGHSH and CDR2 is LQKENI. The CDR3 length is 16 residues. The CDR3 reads CACSPQAGGAQETQFF. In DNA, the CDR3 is TGTGCCTGCTCACCACAGGCGGGGGGTGCTCAAGAGACCCAGTTCTTC.

CDR3 DNA: TGCAGTGCTAGCCTTCCGGGACAGGGGGCTGGCGGGGAGCTGTTTTTT. Translation: CSASLPGQGAGGELFF. The V and J genes are TRBV20-1 and TRBJ2-2; 12 bases agree with TRBD1. The CDR3 contains 16 residues. CDR1 and CDR2 (germline): DFQATT, SNEGSKA (reference sequence). V dropped 3 bases and J dropped 7; count of bases not matched to a gene: 9.

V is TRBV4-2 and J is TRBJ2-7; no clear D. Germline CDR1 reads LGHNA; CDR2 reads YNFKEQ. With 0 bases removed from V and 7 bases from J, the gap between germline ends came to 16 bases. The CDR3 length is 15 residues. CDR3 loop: CASSQDSMQAWEQYF. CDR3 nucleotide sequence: TGTGCCAGCAGCCAAGATAGTATGCAGGCCTGGGAGCAGTACTTC.

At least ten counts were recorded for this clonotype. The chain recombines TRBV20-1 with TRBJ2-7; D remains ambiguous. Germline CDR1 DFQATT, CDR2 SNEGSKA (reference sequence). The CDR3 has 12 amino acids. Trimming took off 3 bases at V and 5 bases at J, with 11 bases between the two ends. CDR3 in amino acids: CSASLTQNEQYF. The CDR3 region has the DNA TGCAGTGCTAGTCTAACCCAAAACGAGCAGTACTTC.

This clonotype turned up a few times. CDR3: CATSLADIQYF. The CDR3, as DNA: TGTGCCACCAGCCTCGCGGACATTCAGTACTTC. The chain uses TRBV15 and TRBJ2-4; unclear D gene. This CDR3 has 11 amino acids. Trimming removed 5 bases at V and 8 bases at J, with 7 bases between. Germline V gene data show CDR1 as LNHNV and CDR2 as YYDKDF (reference sequence).

This chain's CDR3 is CASSSFKSPLHF. The CDR3 coding sequence is TGTGCCAGTAGTAGTTTCAAATCACCCCTCCACTTT. This chain joins TRBV19 and TRBJ1-6; D uncertain. The CDR3 has 12 residues. V dropped 4 bases and J dropped 10 bases, with 8 bases sitting between them. From germline, CDR1 is LNHDA and CDR2 SQIVND (reference sequence).

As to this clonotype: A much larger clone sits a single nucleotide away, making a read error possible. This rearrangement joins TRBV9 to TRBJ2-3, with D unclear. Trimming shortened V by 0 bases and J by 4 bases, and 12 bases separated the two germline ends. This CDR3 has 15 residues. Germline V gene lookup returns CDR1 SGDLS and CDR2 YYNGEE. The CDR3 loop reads CASSVGSDRADTQYF. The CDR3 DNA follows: TGTGCCAGCAGCGTAGGATCGGATCGGGCAGATACGCAGTATTTT.

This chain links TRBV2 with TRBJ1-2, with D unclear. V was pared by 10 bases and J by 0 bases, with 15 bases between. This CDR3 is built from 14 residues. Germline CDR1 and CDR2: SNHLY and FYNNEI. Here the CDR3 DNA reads TGTGCCACCTCAATTGCAATGACTAACTATGGCTACACCTTC. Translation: CATSIAMTNYGYTF.

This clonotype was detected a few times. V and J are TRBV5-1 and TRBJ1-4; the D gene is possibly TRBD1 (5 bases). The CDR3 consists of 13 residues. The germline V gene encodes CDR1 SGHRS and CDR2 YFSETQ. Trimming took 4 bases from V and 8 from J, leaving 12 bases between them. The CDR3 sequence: CASSDLRDEKLFF. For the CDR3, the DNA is TGCGCCAGCAGCGATCTCAGGGACGAAAAACTGTTTTTT.

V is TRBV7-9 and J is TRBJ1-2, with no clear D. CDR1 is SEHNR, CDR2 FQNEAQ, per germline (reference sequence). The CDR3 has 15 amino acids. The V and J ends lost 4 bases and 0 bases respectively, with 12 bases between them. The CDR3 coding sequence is TGTGCCAGCAGCTCCAGGAAGCTGGCTAACTATGGCTACACCTTC. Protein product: CASSSRKLANYGYTF. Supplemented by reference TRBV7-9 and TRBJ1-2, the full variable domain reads DTGVSQNPRHKITKRGQNVTFRCDPISEHNRLYWYRQTLGQGPEFLTYFQNEAQLEKSRLLSDRFSAERPKGSFSTLEIQRTEQGDSAMYLCASSSRKLANYGYTFGSGTRLTVV.